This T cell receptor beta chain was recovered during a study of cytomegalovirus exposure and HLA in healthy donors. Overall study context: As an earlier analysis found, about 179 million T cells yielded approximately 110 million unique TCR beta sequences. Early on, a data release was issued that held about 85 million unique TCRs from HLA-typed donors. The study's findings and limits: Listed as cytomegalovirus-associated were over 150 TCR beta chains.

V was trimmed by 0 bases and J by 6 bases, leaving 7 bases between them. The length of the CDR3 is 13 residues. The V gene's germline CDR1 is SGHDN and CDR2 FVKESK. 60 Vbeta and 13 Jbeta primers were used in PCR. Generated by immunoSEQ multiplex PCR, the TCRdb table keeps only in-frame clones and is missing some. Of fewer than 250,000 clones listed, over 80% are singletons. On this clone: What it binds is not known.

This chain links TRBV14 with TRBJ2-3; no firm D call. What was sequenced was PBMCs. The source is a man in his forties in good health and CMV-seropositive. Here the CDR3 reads CASSQDSGDTQYF. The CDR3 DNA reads TGTGCCAGCAGCCAAGATTCAGGTGATACGCAGTATTTT.